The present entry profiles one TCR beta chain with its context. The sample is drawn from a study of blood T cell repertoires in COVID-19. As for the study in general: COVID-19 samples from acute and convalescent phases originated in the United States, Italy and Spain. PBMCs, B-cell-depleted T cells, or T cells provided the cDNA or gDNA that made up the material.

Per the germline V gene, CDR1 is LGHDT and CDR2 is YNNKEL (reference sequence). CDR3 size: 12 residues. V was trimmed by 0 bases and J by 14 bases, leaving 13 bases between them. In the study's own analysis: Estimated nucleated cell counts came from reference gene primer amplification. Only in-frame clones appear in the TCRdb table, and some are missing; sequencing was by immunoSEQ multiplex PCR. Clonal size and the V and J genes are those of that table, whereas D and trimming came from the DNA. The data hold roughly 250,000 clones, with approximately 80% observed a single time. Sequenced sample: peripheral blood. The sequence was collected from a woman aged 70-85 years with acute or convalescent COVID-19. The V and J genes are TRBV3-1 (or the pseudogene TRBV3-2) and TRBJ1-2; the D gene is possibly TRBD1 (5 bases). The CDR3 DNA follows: TGTGCCAGCAGCCAAGAAAGGACGAGACAGACCTTC. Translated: CASSQERTRQTF.